This entry lists 8 T cell receptor beta chains sequenced from one sample in a study of T cell responses to AZD1222 COVID-19 vaccine. Only in-frame clones appear in the TCRdb table, and some are missing; sequencing was by immunoSEQ multiplex PCR. The sample includes some 130,000 clones, 88% of them seen just once. This sample comprised peripheral blood, obtained on day 0 of AZD1222 vaccination. These receptors were obtained from an adult in good health.

V is TRBV13 and J is TRBJ2-2, with TRBD1 matching 9 bases. The V segment lost 6 bases and the J segment 5 bases; nucleotides outside the gene matches: 16. Looked up from germline, CDR1 is PRHDT and CDR2 is FYEKMQ (reference sequence). CDR3 length: 18 amino acids. CDR3 loop: CASRTTGWDREYTGELFF. For the CDR3, the DNA is TGTGCCAGCAGGACCACCGGATGGGACAGGGAATATACCGGGGAGCTGTTTTTT.

This clone came up a few times. This chain connects TRBV9 to TRBJ1-3; D might be TRBD1 (5 bases). CDR1 SGDLS and CDR2 YYNGEE come from the germline V gene. Deletions cut 0 bases from V and 2 bases from J, with 18 bases between. The CDR3 has 18 residues. The CDR3: CASSVGQLVLGTGNTIYF. CDR3 coding DNA: TGTGCCAGCAGCGTAGGACAGTTGGTACTAGGAACTGGAAACACCATATATTTT.

This CDR3 is CASSPYPTGDYGYTF. In DNA form, the CDR3 reads TGCGCCAGCAGCCCGTACCCGACAGGGGACTATGGCTACACCTTC. The chain recombines TRBV5-1 with TRBJ1-2; 8 positions agree with TRBD1. Germline CDR1 reads SGHRS; CDR2 reads YFSETQ. Trimming took 4 bases from V and 3 from J; bases not matched to a gene: 8. The CDR3 spans 15 residues.

This rearrangement joins TRBV15 to TRBJ2-1, with TRBD1 matching over 8 bases. This CDR3 region has 15 residues. With 0 bases clipped from V and 6 bases from J, the junction kept 4 bases outside the gene matches. Germline V lookup: CDR1 LNHNV, CDR2 YYDKDF (reference sequence). The CDR3 DNA sequence: TGTGCCACCAGCAGAGACAGGGGGCAATTCAATGAGCAGTTCTTC. Translating gives CATSRDRGQFNEQFF.

The chain couples TRBV30 to TRBJ1-4, with D unclear. Germline CDR1 GTSNPN, CDR2 SVGIG (reference sequence). The CDR3 contains 15 residues. Between the trimmed V and J ends, which lost 3 bases and 0 bases, there was a span of 11 bases. CDR3 bases: TGTGCCTGGAGAAGAACCGGGACAACTAATGAAAAACTGTTTTTT. Amino acid sequence: CAWRRTGTTNEKLFF.

V is TRBV24-1 and J is TRBJ2-7; 12 bases align to TRBD1. V was pared by 4 bases and J by 2 bases, with 2 bases of the junction left unmatched. CDR1 and CDR2 from the germline V gene are KGHDR and SFDVKD. This CDR3 spans 15 amino acids. In DNA form, the CDR3 reads TGTGCCACCAGTGAGGGACAGGGGGCCACCTACGAGCAGTACTTC. This gives the protein CATSEGQGATYEQYF.

The chain combines TRBV5-1 with TRBJ2-2; D perhaps matches TRBD1 (5 bases). The germline V gene has CDR1 SGHRS and CDR2 YFSETQ. Trimming took off 7 bases at V and 6 bases at J, with 13 bases between the two ends. This CDR3 spans 13 amino acids. CDR3 residues: CASGSGSAGELFF. In DNA form, the CDR3 reads TGCGCCAGCGGATCAGGGTCCGCCGGGGAGCTGTTTTTT.

The chain links TRBV2 to TRBJ2-7, with D possibly being TRBD2 (5 bases). The CDR3 has 13 residues. The V end was cut by 9 bases, the J end by 3 bases, with 15 bases between. Germline values: CDR1 SNHLY, CDR2 FYNNEI. The CDR3 protein is CARPWTFHYEQYF. For the CDR3, the DNA is TGTGCCAGACCCTGGACTTTTCACTACGAGCAGTACTTC.